One T cell receptor (beta chain) is described in this entry. Seattle patients were enrolled while actively infected and followed longitudinally. Looked up from germline, CDR1 is SGHVS and CDR2 is FQNEAQ. V was shortened by 4 bases and J by 4 bases, with 13 bases between the two germline ends. This CDR3 is built from 14 residues. The data were taken from a study of blood T cell repertoires in COVID-19. Study information: COVID-19 samples, acute and convalescent, were from the United States, Italy and Spain.

As processed by the authors: The authors estimated nucleated cell counts from reference gene primer amplification. Only in-frame clones appear in the TCRdb table, and some are missing; sequencing was by immunoSEQ multiplex PCR. That table furnishes V, J and clone size, whereas the DNA furnished D and trimming. The sample lists about 350,000 clones; around nine tenths were seen once. This chain links TRBV7-8 with TRBJ1-2; the D gene is possibly TRBD1 (5 bases). Sequencing was done on a sample of peripheral blood. This sequence originates from a woman aged 55-69 years with COVID-19, enrolled during active disease. The CDR3: CASSWGRLGYGYTF. The DNA for the CDR3 is TGTGCCAGCAGCTGGGGGAGGCTAGGCTATGGCTACACCTTC. The full variable domain, in which reference TRBV7-8 and TRBJ1-2 provide the parts outside the CDR3, is GAGVSQSPRYKVAKRGQDVALRCDPISGHVSLFWYQQALGQGPEFLTYFQNEAQLDKSGLPSDRFFAERPEGSVSTLKIQRTQQEDSAVYLCASSWGRLGYGYTFGSGTRLTVV.